This T cell receptor (beta chain) was sequenced in a study of human T cells and chemical hapten exposure. Study results and caveats: Alopecia was present in the donors, so their immune response may differ from healthy people's.

The V gene lost 5 bases and the J gene lost 7 bases, with 11 bases spanning the gap. The CDR3 runs to 11 residues. CDR1 is DFQATT and CDR2 is SNEGSKA in the germline V gene (reference sequence). Separate cDNA molecules received unique molecular identifiers, which the library attached to them. TCRdb re-derived calls from the RACE reads in MiXCR, one entry per CDR3 protein. The data show about 250,000 distinct CDR3 sequences, roughly 7.4% seen once. Time point of the sample: pre-sensitization, week 0. Treatment reported: therapeutic diphenylcyclopropenone sensitization with weekly scalp DPC. This clonotype has ten or more counts. Its target is not known.

The receptor was isolated from a man aged 18 to 30 with alopecia areata. Some clones in this sample may be carry-over from other donors' samples. The chain couples TRBV20-1 to TRBJ1-1; D remains ambiguous. Sequenced here: whole blood, sampled in connection with sensitization to the hapten diphenylcyclopropenone (DPC). CDR3 sequence: CSASIADEAFF. In DNA form, the CDR3 reads TGCAGTGCTTCGATAGCAGATGAAGCTTTCTTT.